The rows below give T cell receptor beta chains drawn from one sample of a study of shared clonotypes between healthy human individuals. Here immunoSEQ multiplex PCR was the method, and the copy in TCRdb shows in-frame clones only, minus some. This sample has over 950,000 clones, with roughly 80% found just once. The specimen was memory CD4+ T cells from PBMCs. Receptor source: a man aged 18 to 35 in good health. Some clones in this sample may be carry-over from other donors' samples. The CDR3 runs from the conserved cysteine through the conserved F or W. The D gene is left open where the match is weak. Size is stated for part of the rows, as once, few or many counts, or as a class when the clone is expanded.

j_gene,v_gene,abundance,d_gene,CDR3nt,CDR3aa
TRBJ1-2,TRBV13,-,-,TGTGCCAGCAGGGAACCTCCGGGGTCATCGACTGGGGGCTATGGCTACACCTTC,CASREPPGSSTGGYGYTF
TRBJ2-3,TRBV10-3,-,-,TGTGCCATCACCCAACAGGAGTGGGCAGATACGCAGTATTTT,CAITQQEWADTQYF
TRBJ2-5,TRBV11-2,-,-,TGTGCCAGCAGCTTAGTTGTGGGAGTCCAAGAGGCCCAGTACTTC,CASSLVVGVQEAQYF
TRBJ2-7,TRBV4-1,-,-,TGCGCCAGCAGCCCTCTCAAAGGTGAGCAGTACTTC,CASSPLKGEQYF
TRBJ1-5,TRBV2,few,-,TGTGCCAGCAGTGGTGCGACAGGAGGTAATCAGCCCCAGCATTTT,CASSGATGGNQPQHF
TRBJ2-1,TRBV7-2,many,TRBD2,TGTGCCAGCAGCCGTGGGGGGGAGCACAATGAGCAGTTCTTC,CASSRGGEHNEQFF
TRBJ2-5,TRBV28,-,-,TGTGCCAGCAGTCGGCCCCCGATGGAGACCCAGTACTTC,CASSRPPMETQYF
TRBJ2-7,TRBV7-9,-,-,TGTGCCAGCAGCAAAGGGGGTGGTTCCTACGAGCAGTACTTC,CASSKGGGSYEQYF
TRBJ1-1,TRBV6-5,-,-,TGTGCCGCGACGGACAACCTCAACACTGAAGCTTTCTTT,CAATDNLNTEAFF
TRBJ1-2,TRBV5-1,-,TRBD1,TGCGCCAGCAGCCCGGGACAGGGGGAGGGCTACACCTTC,CASSPGQGEGYTF
TRBJ2-3,TRBV2,once,-,TGTGCCAGCAGTGCCCTGGGAACCACAGATACGCAGTATTTT,CASSALGTTDTQYF
TRBJ2-1,TRBV28,-,-,TGTGCCAGCAGTGGGCGGAAAGGGGTCAATGAGCAGTTCTTC,CASSGRKGVNEQFF
TRBJ2-3,TRBV4-2,-,-,TGTGCCAGCAGCGGGGCGGGATCTAGCACAGATACGCAGTATTTT,CASSGAGSSTDTQYF
TRBJ1-2,TRBV5-5,-,-,TGTGCCAGCAGCTTGTCACAGACTATTAACTATGGCTACACCTTC,CASSLSQTINYGYTF
TRBJ1-5,TRBV28,few,-,TGTGCCAGCAGTTTGCCGAGGGGCGTCCTAAGCAATCAGCCCCAGCATTTT,CASSLPRGVLSNQPQHF
TRBJ2-5,TRBV7-2,once,-,TGTGCCAGCAGCCGAGGTCAGCGGCAGACCCAGTACTTC,CASSRGQRQTQYF
TRBJ1-4,TRBV28,-,-,TGTGCCACCCTTGGGGGGGCGGATAATGAAAAACTGTTTTTT,CATLGGADNEKLFF
TRBJ2-2,TRBV5-1,few,-,TGCGCCAGCAGCTTGGTTTTAAGTCATCTTACCAACACCGGGGAGCTGTTTTTT,CASSLVLSHLTNTGELFF
TRBJ2-6,TRBV10-3,many,TRBD2,TGTGCCATCAGCGGGACTACCTCTGGGGCCAACGTCCTGACTTTC,CAISGTTSGANVLTF
TRBJ2-1,TRBV25-1,-,-,TGTGCCAGCAGTGAAATTGGTGGATGGACTATCAATGAGCAGTTCTTC,CASSEIGGWTINEQFF
TRBJ2-2,TRBV5-6,-,TRBD2,TGTGCCAGCAGCTTTCAACTAGCGGGAGCTATTGGGGAGCTGTTTTTT,CASSFQLAGAIGELFF